This TCR beta chain stems from a study of blood T cell repertoires in COVID-19. Study-wide background: From the United States, Italy and Spain came samples of acute and convalescent COVID-19. T cells, B-cell-depleted T cells, or PBMCs provided the cDNA or gDNA that served as material.

Clones were sequenced by immunoSEQ multiplex PCR, and TCRdb holds only the in-frame ones, with some missing. The sample yields 150,000 to 200,000 clones, around 84% seen once. This clone was detected only once. This CDR3 has 16 amino acids. Germline V lookup: CDR1 SGHTA, CDR2 FQGNSA. With V trimmed by 3 bases and J by 4 bases, 7 bases remained unmatched. The source material was peripheral blood. This clonotype was sampled from a woman between 50 and 59 years old with COVID-19, enrolled during active disease. V and J are TRBV7-2 and TRBJ2-5, with 11 bases identical to TRBD1. In nucleotides, the CDR3 is TGTGCCAGCAGCTTCAATGGACAGGGGGCCTCAGAGACCCAGTACTTC. It encodes CASSFNGQGASETQYF.